One sample yielded the 21 T cell receptor beta chains listed below, sequenced in a study of relationships among human T cell subsets. After CD25, CD56 and CD294 bead selections, the flow-through was collected as Th1 cells. Semiquantitative ARM-PCR amplified T cell receptor alpha and beta CDR3 regions from mRNA. In ARM-PCR, communal superprimers followed tagged nested gene-specific primers for exponential amplification. TCRdb reprocessed the multiplex PCR reads via MiXCR and lists one record per CDR3 protein. The sample includes roughly 13,000 distinct CDR3 sequences, around 69% seen only once; the top ten take about 32%. Source material: CD4+ Th1 cells sorted from blood. Receptors were obtained from a man in his forties in good health.

The chain has TRBV7-8 and TRBJ2-5, with 12 bases lining up with TRBD2. This CDR3 is built from 14 residues. The germline V gene has CDR1 SGHVS and CDR2 FQNEAQ. The V and J ends lost 3 bases and 4 bases, in that order; junction bases with no gene match: 0. The CDR3 region is CASSLTSGGETQYF. The DNA of the CDR3 is TGTGCCAGCAGCTTGACTAGCGGGGGAGAGACCCAGTACTTC.

In this sample, this clonotype turned up once. The rearrangement uses TRBV5-1 and TRBJ1-2; D is undetermined. Per germline, CDR1 SGHRS and CDR2 YFSETQ. This CDR3 has 11 amino acids. Trimming stripped 5 bases from V and 5 bases from J, with 7 bases between. The CDR3 DNA reads as TGCGCCAGCAGGGATTTTTATGGCTACACCTTC. It is translated as CASRDFYGYTF.

The rearrangement links TRBV6-2 or TRBV6-3 to TRBJ2-3, with D maybe TRBD1 (6 bases). Germline CDR1 is MNHEY and CDR2 is SVGEGT. The CDR3 consists of 15 residues. V gave up 1 base and J gave up 2 bases, with 10 bases separating them. This CDR3 is CASSYLRDTTDTQYF. Written as DNA, the CDR3 is TGTGCCAGCAGTTACTTGAGGGACACCACAGATACGCAGTATTTT.

This sequence joins TRBV6-5 and TRBJ2-5; 7 positions match TRBD2. Unmatched junction bases numbered 4, after V lost 5 bases and J lost 1 base. The CDR3 totals 14 residues. Germline CDR1 reads MNHEY; CDR2 reads SVGAGI. This chain's CDR3 is CASSTGRFQETQYF. CDR3 in DNA: TGTGCCAGCAGTACCGGGAGGTTCCAAGAGACCCAGTACTTC.

In regard to this clonotype: The CDR3 end shows no conserved phenylalanine or tryptophan, and so a read error is likely. The chain uses TRBV30 and TRBJ1-2; D remains ambiguous. The CDR3 is made up of 12 amino acids. Per germline, CDR1 GTSNPN and CDR2 SVGIG (reference sequence). V was clipped by 5 bases and J by 8 bases, with 15 bases between them. The CDR3 DNA reads TGTGCCTGGCAGAGGTTGAGGGAAGGCTACACCTCC. It is translated as CAWQRLREGYTS.

This clonotype has just a few counts. V and J are TRBV28 and TRBJ2-7, with 12 bases fitting TRBD2. Germline CDR1 and CDR2: MDHEN and SYDVKM. The V segment lost 10 bases and the J segment 4 bases; nucleotides outside the gene matches: 11. The CDR3 has 15 amino acids. The CDR3 protein is CATLSSGGDPYEQYF. The CDR3 region has the DNA TGTGCCACCCTGTCTAGCGGGGGGGACCCTTACGAGCAGTACTTC.

The chain employs TRBV5-1 and TRBJ2-5; 7 nucleotides match TRBD1. The germline CDR1 and CDR2 sequences are SGHRS and YFSETQ. This CDR3 region has 15 residues. The junction had 10 bases not matched to a gene; V was cut back by 5 bases and J by 3 bases. CDR3 residues: CASSSAGTVEETQYF. The CDR3 DNA sequence: TGCGCCAGCAGTTCGGCCGGGACAGTAGAAGAGACCCAGTACTTC.

V usage is TRBV6-2 or TRBV6-3 and J usage is TRBJ1-1; D ambiguous. Germline lookup yields CDR1 MNHEY and CDR2 SVGEGT. The V end was cut by 0 bases, the J end by 4 bases, with 12 bases between. The CDR3 extends over 15 amino acids. The CDR3 sequence is CASSYSNPTGTEAFF. As DNA, the CDR3 is TGTGCCAGCAGTTACTCGAACCCGACGGGCACTGAAGCTTTCTTT.

This clonotype was counted only a few times. V usage is TRBV19 and J usage is TRBJ1-5; no reliable D call. The CDR3 covers 15 residues. V was trimmed by 5 bases and J by 0 bases, leaving 11 bases between them. Per the germline V gene, CDR1 is LNHDA and CDR2 is SQIVND (reference sequence). The CDR3 sequence is CASSPGRYSNQPQHF. The DNA of the CDR3 is TGTGCCAGTAGTCCGGGCAGGTATAGCAATCAGCCCCAGCATTTT.

This chain connects TRBV4-1 to TRBJ2-5, with D tentatively TRBD2 (5 bases). This CDR3 is built from 17 residues. Germline CDR1 MGHRA, CDR2 YSYEKL. The V end was cut by 1 base, the J end by 5 bases, with 20 bases between. CDR3 nucleotides: TGCGCCAGCAGCCAAGGCCCAGAGACTAATACCCGCGAGACCCAGTACTTC. It specifies CASSQGPETNTRETQYF.

This clonotype was counted between two and nine times. The chain carries TRBV11-1 and TRBJ1-1, with D uncertain. The germline CDR1 and CDR2 sequences are SGHAT and FQDESV (reference sequence). Trimming pared 5 bases from V and 1 base from J, leaving 8 bases between. This CDR3 contains 13 residues. The CDR3 here is CASSQDENTEAFF. The CDR3 DNA reads as TGTGCCAGCAGCCAGGACGAGAACACTGAAGCTTTCTTT.

This clonotype has only a few counts. The V call is TRBV2, the J call TRBJ2-4; 9 bases fit TRBD1. V gave up 6 bases and J gave up 2 bases; unmatched junction bases: 8. The CDR3 has 16 amino acids. Germline CDR1 reads SNHLY; CDR2 reads FYNNEI. The CDR3 DNA reads as TGTGCCAGCAGCCTAGGAGACAGGGGGTCCAAAAACATTCAGTACTTC. Amino acid sequence: CASSLGDRGSKNIQYF.

This clonotype has more than one count but fewer than ten. The chain links TRBV7-3 to TRBJ2-7; the D is unclear. This CDR3 contains 15 residues. V was clipped by 5 bases and J by 2 bases, with 16 bases between them. CDR1 is SGHTA, CDR2 FQGTGA, per germline. CDR3 bases: TGTGCCAGCAGCCCTCGTGGTAGCCGCCCCTACGAGCAGTACTTC. The encoded protein is CASSPRGSRPYEQYF.

Comment on this clonotype: Relative to the germline gene, one junction end is altered; a read error may explain this. V and J are TRBV11-2 and TRBJ2-5; 8 nucleotides agree with TRBD1. CDR3 length: 16 residues. Germline CDR1 is SGHAT and CDR2 is FQNNGV. CDR3 bases: TGCGCCAGCAGCTTGGATGGACAGGGAAGAGGGGAGACCCAGTACTTC. Amino acids: CASSLDGQGRGETQYF.

V gene TRBV20-1 combines with J gene TRBJ2-1; the match to TRBD2 covers 11 bases. Germline CDR1 and CDR2: DFQATT and SNEGSKA (reference sequence). The CDR3 spans 16 residues. V lost 1 base, J lost 7 bases, and 9 bases stayed unmatched. The DNA for the CDR3 is TGCAGTGCTAGAGGAATCAGGCTAGCGGGAGGAAATGAGCAGTTCTTC. Protein: CSARGIRLAGGNEQFF.

This clonotype was counted a few times. The chain couples TRBV11-2 to TRBJ2-3; D is perhaps TRBD1 (5 bases). V lost 6 bases and J lost 2, with 18 bases in between. CDR1 SGHAT and CDR2 FQNNGV come from the germline V gene. This CDR3 has 16 amino acids. The CDR3 here is CASRPIRDWDTDTQYF. CDR3 coding DNA: TGTGCCAGCAGACCCATCAGGGATTGGGACACAGATACGCAGTATTTT.

This clonotype has more than one count but fewer than ten. This rearrangement joins TRBV28 to TRBJ2-1; D is perhaps TRBD2 (6 bases). The CDR3 runs to 15 residues. Trimming shortened V by 2 bases and J by 9 bases, and 17 bases separated the two germline ends. From germline, CDR1 is MDHEN and CDR2 SYDVKM. This CDR3 reads CASSLRGGSLAEQFF. The CDR3 DNA sequence: TGTGCCAGCAGTTTAAGGGGAGGTTCACTTGCTGAGCAGTTCTTC.

This rearrangement joins TRBV28 to TRBJ1-2, with 10 positions matching TRBD1. Germline lookup yields CDR1 MDHEN and CDR2 SYDVKM. Unmatched junction bases numbered 8, after V lost 6 bases and J lost 7 bases. This CDR3 is built from 14 residues. CDR3 bases: TGTGCCAGCAGCCCGGACAGGGGGAAGGGTGGCTACACCTTC. Translated, it gives CASSPDRGKGGYTF.

This sequence joins TRBV11-2 and TRBJ2-1; perhaps TRBD2 as D (5 bases). The CDR3 spans 15 residues. Germline lookup yields CDR1 SGHAT and CDR2 FQNNGV. The germline V and J ends were trimmed by 6 bases and 8 bases, with 20 bases remaining between them. CDR3 sequence (DNA): TGTGCCAGCAGAACAATCGTGGCGGGTGGGGATGAGCAGTTCTTC. It translates to CASRTIVAGGDEQFF.

A single count supports this clonotype. The genes are TRBV6-5 and TRBJ2-3, with D possibly called TRBD1 or TRBD2 (6 bases each). The V and J ends lost 0 bases and 0 bases respectively, with 10 bases between them. The germline CDR1 and CDR2 sequences are MNHEY and SVGAGI. This CDR3 spans 16 amino acids. The CDR3 spells CASSYSGGSSTDTQYF. CDR3 coding DNA: TGTGCCAGCAGTTACTCAGGGGGGTCAAGCACAGATACGCAGTATTTT.

CDR3 coding DNA: TGTGCCAGCAGTCGACAGGGAATGATTGGCAACACCATATATTTT. Its translation: CASSRQGMIGNTIYF. The chain combines TRBV6-5 with TRBJ1-3, with 7 bases matching TRBD1. Germline lookup yields CDR1 MNHEY and CDR2 SVGAGI. The CDR3 extends over 15 amino acids. The J segment lost 7 bases and the V segment lost 5 bases, leaving 11 bases of the junction unmatched.